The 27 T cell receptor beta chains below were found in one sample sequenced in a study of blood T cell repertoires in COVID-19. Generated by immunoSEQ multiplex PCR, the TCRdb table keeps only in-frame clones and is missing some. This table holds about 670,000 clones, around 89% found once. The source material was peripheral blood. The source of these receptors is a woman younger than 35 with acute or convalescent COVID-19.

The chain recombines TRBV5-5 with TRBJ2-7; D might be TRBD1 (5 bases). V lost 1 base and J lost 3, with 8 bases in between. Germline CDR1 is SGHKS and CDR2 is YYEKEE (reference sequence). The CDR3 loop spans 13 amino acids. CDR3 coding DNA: TGTGCCAGCAGCTTGCAGGGTTACTACGAGCAGTACTTC. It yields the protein CASSLQGYYEQYF.

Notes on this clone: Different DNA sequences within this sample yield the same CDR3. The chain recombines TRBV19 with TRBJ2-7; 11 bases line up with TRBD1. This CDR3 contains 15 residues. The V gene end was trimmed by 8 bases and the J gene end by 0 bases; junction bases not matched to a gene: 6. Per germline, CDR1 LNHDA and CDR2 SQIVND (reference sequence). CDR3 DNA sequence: TGTGCCAGTTCCCCCGGGACAGGGGGCTCCTACGAGCAGTACTTC. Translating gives CASSPGTGGSYEQYF.

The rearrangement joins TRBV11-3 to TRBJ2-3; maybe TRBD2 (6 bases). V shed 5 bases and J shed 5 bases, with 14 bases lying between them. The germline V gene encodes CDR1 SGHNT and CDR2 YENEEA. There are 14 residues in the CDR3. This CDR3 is CASSQGLGVDTQYF. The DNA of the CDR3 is TGTGCCAGCAGCCAGGGACTCGGGGTAGATACGCAGTATTTT.

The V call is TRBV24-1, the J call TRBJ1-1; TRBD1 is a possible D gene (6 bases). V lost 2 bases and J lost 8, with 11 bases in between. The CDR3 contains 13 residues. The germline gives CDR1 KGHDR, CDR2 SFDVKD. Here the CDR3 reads CATSDWAGAEAFF. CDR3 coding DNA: TGTGCCACCAGTGATTGGGCAGGGGCCGAAGCTTTCTTT.

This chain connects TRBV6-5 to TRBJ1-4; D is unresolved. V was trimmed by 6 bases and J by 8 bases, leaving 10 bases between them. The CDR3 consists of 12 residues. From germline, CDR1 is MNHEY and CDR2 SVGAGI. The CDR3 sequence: CASRSKAEKLFF. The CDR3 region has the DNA TGTGCCAGCAGGTCCAAAGCCGAAAAACTGTTTTTT.

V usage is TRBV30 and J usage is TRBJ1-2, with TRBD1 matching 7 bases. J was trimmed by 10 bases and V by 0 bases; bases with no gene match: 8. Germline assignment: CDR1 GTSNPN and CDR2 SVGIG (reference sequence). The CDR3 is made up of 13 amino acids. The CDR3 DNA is TGTGCCTGGAGTGTGGGCGCAGGGGGGAACTACACCTTC. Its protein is CAWSVGAGGNYTF.

CDR3 DNA sequence: TGTGCCAGCAGCCAAGACTCCGGGAACTATGGCTACACCTTC. It encodes CASSQDSGNYGYTF. The chain is built from TRBV3-1 (or the pseudogene TRBV3-2) and TRBJ1-2, with D uncertain. V was cut by 0 bases and J by 2 bases, with 7 bases left in between. From germline, CDR1 is LGHDT and CDR2 YNNKEL (reference sequence). CDR3 size: 14 residues.

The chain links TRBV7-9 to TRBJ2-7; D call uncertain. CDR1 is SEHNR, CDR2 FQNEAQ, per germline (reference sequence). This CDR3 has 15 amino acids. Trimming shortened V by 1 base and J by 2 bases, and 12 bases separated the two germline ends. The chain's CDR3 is CASSLGRQVPYEQYF. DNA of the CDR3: TGTGCCAGCAGCTTAGGACGACAAGTACCCTACGAGCAGTACTTC.

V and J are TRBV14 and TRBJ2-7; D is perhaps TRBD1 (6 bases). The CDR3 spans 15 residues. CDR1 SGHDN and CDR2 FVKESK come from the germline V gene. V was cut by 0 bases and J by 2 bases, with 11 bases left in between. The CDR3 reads CASSQDTGTAYEQYF. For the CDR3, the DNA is TGTGCCAGCAGCCAAGATACAGGGACCGCCTACGAGCAGTACTTC.

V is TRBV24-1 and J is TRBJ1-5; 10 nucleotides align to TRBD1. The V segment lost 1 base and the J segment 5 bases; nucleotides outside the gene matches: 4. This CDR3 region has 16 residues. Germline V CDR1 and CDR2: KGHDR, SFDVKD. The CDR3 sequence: CATSDLLGTGDQPQHF. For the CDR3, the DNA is TGTGCCACCAGTGATTTACTCGGGACAGGGGATCAGCCCCAGCATTTT.

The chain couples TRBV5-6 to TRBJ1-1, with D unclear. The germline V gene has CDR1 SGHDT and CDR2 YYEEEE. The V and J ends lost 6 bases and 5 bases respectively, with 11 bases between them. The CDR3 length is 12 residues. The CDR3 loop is CASTLAQTEAFF. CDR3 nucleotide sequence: TGTGCCAGCACGCTGGCCCAAACTGAAGCTTTCTTT. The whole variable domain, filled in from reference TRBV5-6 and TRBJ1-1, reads DAGVTQSPTHLIKTRGQQVTLRCSPKSGHDTVSWYQQALGQGPQFIFQYYEEEERQRGNFPDRFSGHQFPNYSSELNVNALLLGDSALYLCASTLAQTEAFFGQGTRLTVV.

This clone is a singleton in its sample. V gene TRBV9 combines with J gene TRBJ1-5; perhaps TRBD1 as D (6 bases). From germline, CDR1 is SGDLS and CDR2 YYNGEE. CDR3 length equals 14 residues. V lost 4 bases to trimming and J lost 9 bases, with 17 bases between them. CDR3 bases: TGTGCCAGCAGCCCCAGACAGGTTGAAGGGCCCCAGCATTTT. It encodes CASSPRQVEGPQHF.

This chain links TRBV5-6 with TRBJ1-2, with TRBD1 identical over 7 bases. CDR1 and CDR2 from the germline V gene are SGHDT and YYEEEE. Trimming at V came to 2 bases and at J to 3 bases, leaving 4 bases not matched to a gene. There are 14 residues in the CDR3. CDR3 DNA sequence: TGTGCCAGCAGCTTAAGGACAGGAGACTATGGCTACACCTTC. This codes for CASSLRTGDYGYTF.

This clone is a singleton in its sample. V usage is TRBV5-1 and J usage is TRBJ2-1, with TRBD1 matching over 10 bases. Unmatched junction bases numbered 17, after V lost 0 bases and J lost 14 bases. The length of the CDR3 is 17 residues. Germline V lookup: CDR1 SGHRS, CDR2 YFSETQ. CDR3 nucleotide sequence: TGCGCCAGCAGCTTGGGAGGGGGACAGGGGAGGTTCGAAGAGGAGTTCTTC. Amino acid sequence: CASSLGGGQGRFEEEFF. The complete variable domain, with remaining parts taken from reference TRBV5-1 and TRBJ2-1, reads KAGVTQTPRYLIKTRGQQVTLSCSPISGHRSVSWYQQTPGQGLQFLFEYFSETQRNKGNFPGRFSGRQFSNSRSEMNVSTLELGDSALYLCASSLGGGQGRFEEEFFGPGTRLTVL.

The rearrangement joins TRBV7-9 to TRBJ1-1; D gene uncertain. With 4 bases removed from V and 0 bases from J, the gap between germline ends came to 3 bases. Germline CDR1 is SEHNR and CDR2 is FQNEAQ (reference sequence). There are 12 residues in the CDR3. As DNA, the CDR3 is TGTGCCAGCAGCTCCGTGAACACTGAAGCTTTCTTT. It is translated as CASSSVNTEAFF. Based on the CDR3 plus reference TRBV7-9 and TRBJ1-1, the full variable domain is DTGVSQNPRHKITKRGQNVTFRCDPISEHNRLYWYRQTLGQGPEFLTYFQNEAQLEKSRLLSDRFSAERPKGSFSTLEIQRTEQGDSAMYLCASSSVNTEAFFGQGTRLTVV.

The CDR3 region has the DNA TGTGCCAGCAGCTTGGCCTTTTCGGTCACTGAAGCTTTCTTT. This codes for CASSLAFSVTEAFF. The chain is built from TRBV5-6 and TRBJ1-1; D not resolved. The V gene's germline CDR1 is SGHDT and CDR2 YYEEEE. Trimming pared 0 bases from V and 4 bases from J, leaving 10 bases between. This CDR3 comprises 14 residues.

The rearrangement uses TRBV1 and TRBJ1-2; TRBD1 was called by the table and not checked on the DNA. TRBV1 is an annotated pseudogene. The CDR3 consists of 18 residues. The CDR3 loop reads CTSSQVGGRPIISYGYTF. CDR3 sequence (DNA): TGCACCAGCAGCCAAGTAGGGGGCCGTCCGATTATTTCCTATGGCTACACCTTC.

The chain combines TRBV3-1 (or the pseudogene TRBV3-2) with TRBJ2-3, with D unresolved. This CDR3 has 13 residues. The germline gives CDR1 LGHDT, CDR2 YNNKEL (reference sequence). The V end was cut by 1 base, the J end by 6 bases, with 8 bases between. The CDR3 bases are TGTGCCAGCAGCCAAGTTCGGTGGGATACGCAGTATTTT. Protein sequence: CASSQVRWDTQYF.

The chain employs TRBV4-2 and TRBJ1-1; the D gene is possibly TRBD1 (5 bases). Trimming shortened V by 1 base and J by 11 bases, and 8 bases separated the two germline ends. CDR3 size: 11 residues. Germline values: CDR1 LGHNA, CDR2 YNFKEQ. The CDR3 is CASSQGGSAFF. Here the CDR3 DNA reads TGTGCCAGCAGCCAAGGGGGCTCGGCTTTCTTT.

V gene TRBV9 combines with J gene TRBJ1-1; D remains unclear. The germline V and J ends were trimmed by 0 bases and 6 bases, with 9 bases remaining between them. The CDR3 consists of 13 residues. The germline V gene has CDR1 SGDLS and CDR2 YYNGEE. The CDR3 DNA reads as TGTGCCAGCAGCGTAGATGCGCGGGCTGAAGCTTTCTTT. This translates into CASSVDARAEAFF.

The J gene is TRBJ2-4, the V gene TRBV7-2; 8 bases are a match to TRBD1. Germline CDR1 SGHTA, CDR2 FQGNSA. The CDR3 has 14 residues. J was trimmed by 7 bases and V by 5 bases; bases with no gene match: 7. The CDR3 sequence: CASSLDREENIQYF. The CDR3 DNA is TGTGCCAGCAGCCTGGACAGGGAGGAGAACATTCAGTACTTC.

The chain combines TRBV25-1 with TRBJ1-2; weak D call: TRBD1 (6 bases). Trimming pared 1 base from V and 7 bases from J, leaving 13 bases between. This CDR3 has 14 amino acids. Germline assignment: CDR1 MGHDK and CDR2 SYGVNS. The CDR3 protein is CASSEWQGMSGYTF. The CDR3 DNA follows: TGTGCCAGCAGTGAATGGCAGGGGATGAGTGGCTACACCTTC.

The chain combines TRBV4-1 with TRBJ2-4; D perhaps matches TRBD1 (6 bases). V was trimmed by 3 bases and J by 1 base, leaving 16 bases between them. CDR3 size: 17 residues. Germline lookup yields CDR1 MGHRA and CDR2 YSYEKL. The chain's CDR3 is CASSHPFRGSAKNIQYF. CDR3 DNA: TGCGCCAGCAGCCATCCCTTCAGGGGATCGGCCAAAAACATTCAGTACTTC.

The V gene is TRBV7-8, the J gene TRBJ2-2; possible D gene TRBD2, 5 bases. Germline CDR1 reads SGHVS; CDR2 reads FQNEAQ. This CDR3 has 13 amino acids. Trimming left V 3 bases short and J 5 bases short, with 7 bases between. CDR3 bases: TGTGCCAGCAGCTTGCGGGTTACCGGGGAGCTGTTTTTT. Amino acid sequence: CASSLRVTGELFF.

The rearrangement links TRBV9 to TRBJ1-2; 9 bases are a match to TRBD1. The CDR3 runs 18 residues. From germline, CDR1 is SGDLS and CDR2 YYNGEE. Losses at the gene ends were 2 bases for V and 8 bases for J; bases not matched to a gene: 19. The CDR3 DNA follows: TGTGCCAGCAGCGTCGTAGAGGGTGTGGGACAGGGAGTAAGGGGCTACACCTTC. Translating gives CASSVVEGVGQGVRGYTF.

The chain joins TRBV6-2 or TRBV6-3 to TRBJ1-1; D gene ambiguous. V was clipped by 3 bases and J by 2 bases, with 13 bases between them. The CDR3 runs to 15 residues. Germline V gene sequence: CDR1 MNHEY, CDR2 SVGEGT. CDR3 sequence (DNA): TGTGCCAGCAGTTATGACACGGTGATAAACACTGAAGCTTTCTTT. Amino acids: CASSYDTVINTEAFF.

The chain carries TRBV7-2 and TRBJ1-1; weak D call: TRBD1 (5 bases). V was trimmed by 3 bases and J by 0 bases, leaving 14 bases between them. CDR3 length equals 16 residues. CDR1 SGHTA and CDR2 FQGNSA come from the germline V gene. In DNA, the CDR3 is TGTGCCAGCAGCTTTCTCGGGGGAGGGCTGAACACTGAAGCTTTCTTT. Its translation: CASSFLGGGLNTEAFF.